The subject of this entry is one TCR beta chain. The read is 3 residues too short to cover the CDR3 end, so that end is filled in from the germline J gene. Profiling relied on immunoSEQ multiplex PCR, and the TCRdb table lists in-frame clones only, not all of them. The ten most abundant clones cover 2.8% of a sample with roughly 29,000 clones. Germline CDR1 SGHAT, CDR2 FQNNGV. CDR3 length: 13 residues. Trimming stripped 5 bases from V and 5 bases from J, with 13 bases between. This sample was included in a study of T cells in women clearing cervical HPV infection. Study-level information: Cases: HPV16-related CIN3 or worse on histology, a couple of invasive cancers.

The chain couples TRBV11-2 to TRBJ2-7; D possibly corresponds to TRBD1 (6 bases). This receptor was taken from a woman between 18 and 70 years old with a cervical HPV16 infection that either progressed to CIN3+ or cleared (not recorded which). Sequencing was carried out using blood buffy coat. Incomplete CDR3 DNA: TGTGCCAGCAGCCTTGGACAGCTCAACGAG. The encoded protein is CASSLGQLNE. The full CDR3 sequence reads CASSLGQLNEQYF.